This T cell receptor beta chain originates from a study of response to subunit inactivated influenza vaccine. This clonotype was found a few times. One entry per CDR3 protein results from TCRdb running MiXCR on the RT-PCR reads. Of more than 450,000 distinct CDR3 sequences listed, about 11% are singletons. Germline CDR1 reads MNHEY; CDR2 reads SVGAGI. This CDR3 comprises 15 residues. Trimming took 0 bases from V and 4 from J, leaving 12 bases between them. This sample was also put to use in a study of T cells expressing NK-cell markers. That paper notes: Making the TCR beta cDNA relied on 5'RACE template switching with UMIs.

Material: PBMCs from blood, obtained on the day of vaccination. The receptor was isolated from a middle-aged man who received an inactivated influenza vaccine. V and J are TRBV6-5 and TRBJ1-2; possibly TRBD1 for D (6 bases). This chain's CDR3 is CASSYSDRNAYGYTF. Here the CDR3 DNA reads TGTGCCAGCAGTTACTCCGACAGGAACGCCTATGGCTACACCTTC.